This entry lists 23 T cell receptor beta chains sequenced from one sample in a study of radiotherapy plus CTLA-4 blockade in lung cancer. Produced via immunoSEQ multiplex PCR; TCRdb's table is partial and in-frame only. The sample lists almost 55,000 clones, 79% occurring once. The specimen was peripheral blood, collected from a patient treated with radiotherapy plus ipilimumab. Every receptor here comes from a human donor with non-small cell lung cancer who had a partial response to radiotherapy plus ipilimumab.

There are a few counts of this clone. The chain carries TRBV6-5 and TRBJ2-5; D perhaps matches TRBD2 (6 bases). The CDR3 runs 15 residues. Germline V lookup: CDR1 MNHEY, CDR2 SVGAGI. Trimming stripped 5 bases from V and 4 bases from J, with 17 bases between. The CDR3 protein is CASSRPPLGGETQYF. The CDR3 nucleotides read TGTGCCAGCAGTCGCCCCCCCCTCGGGGGAGAGACCCAGTACTTC.

CDR3 amino acids: CASSGQGGTNEKLFF. CDR3 nucleotides: TGTGCCAGCAGTGGACAGGGGGGAACTAATGAAAAACTGTTTTTT. The chain combines TRBV6-1 with TRBJ1-4, with 9 bases aligning to TRBD1. V lost 4 bases, J lost 1 base, and 1 base stayed unmatched. The CDR3 totals 15 residues. CDR1 is MNHNS and CDR2 is SASEGT in the germline V gene.

In its sample, this clone was seen once. The rearrangement uses TRBV11-2 and TRBJ2-7; 7 bases line up with TRBD1. The CDR3 runs to 14 residues. Losses at the gene ends were 1 base for V and 3 bases for J; bases not matched to a gene: 3. Germline CDR1 and CDR2: SGHAT and FQNNGV. The CDR3 nucleotides read TGTGCCAGCAGCTTAGGAGGGGGCTACTACGAGCAGTACTTC. Amino acid sequence: CASSLGGGYYEQYF. Variable domain in full (rest from reference TRBV11-2 and TRBJ2-7): EAGVAQSPRYKIIEKRQSVAFWCNPISGHATLYWYQQILGQGPKLLIQFQNNGVVDDSQLPKDRFSAERLKGVDSTLKIQPAKLEDSAVYLCASSLGGGYYEQYFGPGTRLTVT.

This clone appeared once. The V call is TRBV30, the J call TRBJ1-4, with 7 nucleotides matching TRBD1. This CDR3 spans 15 amino acids. CDR1 is GTSNPN and CDR2 is SVGIG in the germline V gene (reference sequence). The CDR3 DNA is TGTGCATCGGAGGGCAGGGGGGAATTTATTGAAAAACTGTTTTTT. It codes for CASEGRGEFIEKLFF. The full variable domain, with the rest looked up from reference TRBV30 and TRBJ1-4, is SQTIHQWPATLVQPVGSPLSLECTVEGTSNPNLYWYRQAAGRGLQLLFYSVGIGQISSEVPQNLSASRPQDRQFILSSKKLLLSDSGFYLCASEGRGEFIEKLFFGSGTQLSVL.

Within the sample, this clone is large. The rearrangement uses TRBV27 and TRBJ1-6; 8 bases fit TRBD1. The junction had 5 bases not matched to a gene; V was cut back by 0 bases and J by 7 bases. Per germline, CDR1 MNHEY and CDR2 SMNVEV (reference sequence). The CDR3 extends over 16 amino acids. The CDR3 region has the DNA TGTGCCAGCAGTTTATCTAGACAGGGGCTAAATTCACCCCTCCACTTT. This encodes CASSLSRQGLNSPLHF.

The sample holds a few counts of this clone. The chain is built from TRBV7-3 and TRBJ2-1; 9 bases are shared with TRBD2. This CDR3 has 20 residues. Germline-derived CDR1 and CDR2 are SGHTA and FQGTGA. The junction had 21 bases not matched to a gene; V was cut back by 4 bases and J by 5 bases. CDR3 residues: CASSSGPRGLSGGVDNEQFF. CDR3 nucleotide sequence: TGTGCCAGCAGCTCAGGCCCAAGGGGTCTTAGCGGGGGTGTGGACAATGAGCAGTTCTTC.

The chain is built from TRBV5-4 and TRBJ2-5, with 14 bases identical to TRBD2. The CDR3 is made up of 19 amino acids. Germline CDR1 is SGHNT and CDR2 is YYREEE (reference sequence). V was clipped by 4 bases and J by 5 bases; unmatched bases: 16. DNA for the CDR3: TGTGCCAGCAGCCCGGGGGCTCCGGGACTAGCGGGGGTCGCGGAGACCCAGTACTTC. Its translation: CASSPGAPGLAGVAETQYF. Complete variable domain (other parts from reference TRBV5-4 and TRBJ2-5): ETGVTQSPTHLIKTRGQQVTLRCSSQSGHNTVSWYQQALGQGPQFIFQYYREEENGRGNFPPRFSGLQFPNYSSELNVNALELDDSALYLCASSPGAPGLAGVAETQYFGPGTRLLVL.

The chain combines TRBV18 with TRBJ1-4; no reliable D call. The CDR3 has 12 residues. The V and J ends lost 3 bases and 8 bases respectively, with 7 bases between them. CDR1 and CDR2 (germline): KGHSH, LQKENI. CDR3: CASSPGREKLFF. The CDR3 DNA sequence: TGTGCCAGCTCACCGGGGAGGGAAAAACTGTTTTTT.

This clone was observed once. This rearrangement joins TRBV7-9 to TRBJ2-3, with TRBD1 matching 7 bases. The germline CDR1 and CDR2 sequences are SEHNR and FQNEAQ (reference sequence). J lost 0 bases, V lost 6 bases, and 9 bases had no gene match. This CDR3 is 16 amino acids long. As DNA, the CDR3 is TGTGCCAGCAGGCAGACAGGGCCCCCGAGCACAGATACGCAGTATTTT. Its protein product is CASRQTGPPSTDTQYF.

This sequence joins TRBV29-1 and TRBJ1-2; tentatively, D is TRBD1 (5 bases). The germline V and J ends were trimmed by 8 bases and 3 bases, with 13 bases remaining between them. CDR3 length: 12 residues. CDR1 is SQVTM and CDR2 is ANQGSEA in the germline V gene. The CDR3 sequence is CSSRVGDYGYTF. CDR3 in DNA: TGCAGCAGCAGGGTCGGCGACTATGGCTACACCTTC.

This clone has just a few counts. The chain is built from TRBV7-2 and TRBJ2-3, with D possibly TRBD2 on 5 matching bases. Trimming removed 0 bases from V and 3 bases from J, with 13 bases in between. Germline CDR1 is SGHTA and CDR2 is FQGNSA. The CDR3 consists of 16 residues. The CDR3 DNA follows: TGTGCCAGCAGCTTAGCGCGGCTAGCCACAACAGATACGCAGTATTTT. Translating it yields CASSLARLATTDTQYF.

The rearrangement uses TRBV9 and TRBJ2-5; TRBD1 agrees at 10 bases. The end of the DNA aligns better with TRBJ2-7, so the J call may be wrong. The CDR3 is 15 residues long. Germline CDR1 is SGDLS and CDR2 is YYNGEE. The CDR3 reads CASSVGQGASYEQYF. In DNA, the CDR3 is TGTGCCAGCAGCGTAGGACAGGGGGCAAGCTACGAGCAGTACTTC.

This chain connects TRBV29-1 to TRBJ2-2, with 7 bases fitting TRBD1. After removal of 7 bases from V and 3 bases from J, the junction contained 5 bases not matched to a gene. The CDR3 runs 13 residues. Germline V lookup: CDR1 SQVTM, CDR2 ANQGSEA. CDR3 residues: CSGQGLDTGELFF. DNA for the CDR3: TGCAGCGGACAGGGTCTAGACACCGGGGAGCTGTTTTTT.

J is TRBJ1-6 and V is TRBV7-2, with 9 bases fitting TRBD1. The CDR3 extends over 18 amino acids. The V segment lost 5 bases and the J segment 0 bases; nucleotides outside the gene matches: 8. The germline V gene encodes CDR1 SGHTA and CDR2 FQGNSA. The CDR3 here is CASSTRDRESSYNSPLHF. The CDR3 DNA follows: TGTGCCAGCAGCACAAGGGACAGGGAGAGCTCCTATAATTCACCCCTCCACTTT.

V and J are TRBV7-3 and TRBJ2-3; 8 positions match TRBD2. V lost 0 bases to trimming and J lost 3 bases; unmatched junction nucleotides: 8. Per germline, CDR1 SGHTA and CDR2 FQGTGA. The CDR3 spans 17 residues. The CDR3 is CASSLTGTRLGTDTQYF. CDR3 coding DNA: TGTGCCAGCAGCTTAACCGGGACTAGGCTTGGGACAGATACGCAGTATTTT.

V is TRBV7-9 and J is TRBJ2-7, with a tentative D call TRBD2 (6 bases). This CDR3 region has 11 residues. V was cut by 6 bases and J by 7 bases, with 10 bases left in between. The V gene's germline CDR1 is SEHNR and CDR2 FQNEAQ (reference sequence). This chain's CDR3 is CASSAGLEQYF. The CDR3 DNA sequence: TGTGCCAGCAGTGCGGGACTTGAGCAGTACTTC.

V is TRBV28 and J is TRBJ2-1; the match to TRBD1 covers 7 bases. The CDR3 runs to 15 residues. CDR1 is MDHEN and CDR2 is SYDVKM in the germline V gene. The junction had 10 bases not matched to a gene; V was cut back by 6 bases and J by 5 bases. The DNA of the CDR3 is TGTGCCAGCAGCCGACAGGGCTACACACACAATGAGCAGTTCTTC. It translates to CASSRQGYTHNEQFF.

The chain joins TRBV28 to TRBJ2-1, with D uncertain. Trimming stripped 7 bases from V and 7 bases from J, with 8 bases between. The CDR3 extends over 11 amino acids. Per the germline V gene, CDR1 is MDHEN and CDR2 is SYDVKM. The CDR3, as DNA: TGTGCCAGCACGTCCCAGAATGAGCAGTTCTTC. It encodes CASTSQNEQFF.

The chain couples TRBV7-2 to TRBJ2-7, with 16 bases lining up with TRBD2. Looked up from germline, CDR1 is SGHTA and CDR2 is FQGNSA. CDR3 length equals 18 residues. V lost 3 bases to trimming and J lost 7 bases; unmatched junction nucleotides: 12. CDR3 amino acids: CASSFGTSGGAWRAEQYF. In DNA, the CDR3 is TGTGCCAGCAGCTTCGGGACTAGCGGGGGGGCCTGGCGAGCAGAGCAGTACTTC.

This chain joins TRBV19 and TRBJ2-7; TRBD1 matches at 9 bases. CDR1 and CDR2 (germline): LNHDA, SQIVND (reference sequence). V shed 4 bases and J 4 bases; nucleotides not matched to a gene: 11. The CDR3 spans 16 residues. The CDR3 DNA sequence: TGTGCCAGTAGTAAAAAACCACAGGGGGCGAGGTACGAGCAGTACTTC. It encodes CASSKKPQGARYEQYF.

DNA for the CDR3: TGTGCCACCAAAAGGGACAGGGGGCGGAATGAGCAGTTCTTC. It encodes CATKRDRGRNEQFF. The V call is TRBV19, the J call TRBJ2-1, with 12 bases matching TRBD1. The CDR3 length is 14 residues. Losses at the gene ends were 10 bases for V and 7 bases for J; bases not matched to a gene: 8. The germline V gene encodes CDR1 LNHDA and CDR2 SQIVND (reference sequence).

This rearrangement joins TRBV28 to TRBJ1-3; 7 bases agree with TRBD1. The CDR3 loop spans 15 amino acids. Looked up from germline, CDR1 is MDHEN and CDR2 is SYDVKM. Unmatched junction bases numbered 6, after V lost 6 bases and J lost 1 base. CDR3 DNA: TGTGCCAGCAGAAGACAGGGTGGGTCTGGAAACACCATATATTTT. Amino acid sequence: CASRRQGGSGNTIYF.

This clone was recorded a few times. The V call is TRBV27, the J call TRBJ2-2; 7 nucleotides align to TRBD2. The CDR3 spans 15 residues. The ends lost 3 bases at V and 4 bases at J; junction bases unmatched: 5. In germline, CDR1 is MNHEY, CDR2 SMNVEV (reference sequence). CDR3 protein: CASSFFGGSTGELFF. The CDR3 DNA is TGTGCCAGCAGTTTCTTCGGGGGGAGCACCGGGGAGCTGTTTTTT.